These 27 T cell receptor beta chains share one sample of origin, sequenced in a study of blood T cell repertoires in COVID-19. Repertoires were generated with immunoSEQ multiplex PCR, while TCRdb's copy carries only in-frame clones and drops some. The data contain 85,000 to 120,000 clones, around nine tenths of them seen just once; the ten biggest clones take up less than 3.5%. The source material was peripheral blood. The receptors were sampled from a man aged 50 to 60 with active or convalescent COVID-19.

This clone showed up just once. The V and J genes are TRBV3-1 (or the pseudogene TRBV3-2) and TRBJ2-1; the match to TRBD2 covers 13 bases. Germline trimming cut 1 base from V and 10 bases from J; bases unmatched to any gene: 4. The CDR3 sequence is 15 residues long. Germline V gene data show CDR1 as LGHDT and CDR2 as YNNKEL (reference sequence). The CDR3 DNA reads TGTGCCAGCAGCCAAGGGACTAGCGGGGGCGGGGAGCAGTTCTTC. Its protein is CASSQGTSGGGEQFF.

This clone was picked up one time. The CDR3 loop is CASSRGGAATYNSPLHF. DNA of the CDR3: TGTGCCAGCAGTCGAGGGGGGGCCGCTACCTATAATTCACCCCTCCACTTT. The V and J genes are TRBV7-8 and TRBJ1-6; tentatively, D is TRBD1 (6 bases). The CDR3 is 17 residues long. Germline values: CDR1 SGHVS, CDR2 FQNEAQ. Trimming removed 6 bases at V and 2 bases at J, with 17 bases between.

The chain links TRBV27 to TRBJ2-3; 9 bases fit TRBD1. CDR1 and CDR2 from the germline V gene are MNHEY and SMNVEV (reference sequence). The length of the CDR3 is 16 residues. V trimming: 1 base; J trimming: 3 bases; junction bases outside the gene matches: 5. The CDR3 nucleotides read TGTGCCAGCAGTTTATTCAACGGACAGGGGACAGATACGCAGTATTTT. Its translation: CASSLFNGQGTDTQYF.

The chain recombines TRBV6-4 with TRBJ1-6, with a tentative D call TRBD1 (5 bases). This CDR3 has 14 amino acids. Germline V lookup: CDR1 MRHNA, CDR2 SNTAGT. The ends were cut back, 3 bases at V and 3 bases at J, with 6 bases in the middle. CDR3: CASSETVYNSPLHF. CDR3 DNA: TGTGCCAGCAGTGAGACAGTCTATAATTCACCCCTCCACTTT.

There are a few counts of this clone. The genes are TRBV5-1 and TRBJ1-2; a weak D match, TRBD1 (6 bases). CDR3 length: 16 amino acids. Trimming cost V 4 bases and J 4 bases, with 20 bases left between them. The germline V gene encodes CDR1 SGHRS and CDR2 YFSETQ. CDR3 region: CASSPRAHRVPYGYTF. CDR3 coding DNA: TGCGCCAGCAGCCCTAGGGCCCACAGGGTACCCTATGGCTACACCTTC.

The chain has TRBV6-1 and TRBJ2-7; no firm D call. The CDR3 covers 14 residues. From germline, CDR1 is MNHNS and CDR2 SASEGT. V was clipped by 1 base and J by 3 bases, with 10 bases between them. The CDR3 DNA reads TGTGCCAGCAGTGAAGGGCCCCTCAACTACGAGCAGTACGTC. Translation: CASSEGPLNYEQYV.

The chain employs TRBV29-1 and TRBJ2-5; the match to TRBD1 covers 8 bases. The CDR3 contains 13 residues. V trimming: 1 base; J trimming: 7 bases; junction bases outside the gene matches: 5. The germline CDR1 and CDR2 sequences are SQVTM and ANQGSEA. Written as DNA, the CDR3 is TGCAGCGTTGAAGGTACAGGACAGGGGACCCAGTACTTC. It yields the protein CSVEGTGQGTQYF.

V gene TRBV27 combines with J gene TRBJ2-3; TRBD2 matches at 13 bases. Per the germline V gene, CDR1 is MNHEY and CDR2 is SMNVEV (reference sequence). There are 19 residues in the CDR3. Unmatched junction bases numbered 19, after V lost 6 bases and J lost 7 bases. The CDR3 nucleotides read TGTGCCAGCAGCTCCGTCCGGCGACTAGCGGGGGGCAGGGTATATACGCAGTATTTT. Encoded protein: CASSSVRRLAGGRVYTQYF.

The chain is built from TRBV20-1 and TRBJ1-1; D not resolved. The germline V and J ends were trimmed by 3 bases and 5 bases, with 10 bases remaining between them. Germline CDR1 and CDR2: DFQATT and SNEGSKA (reference sequence). There are 12 residues in the CDR3. The CDR3 DNA reads as TGCAGTGCTAGTGCGGGTGGGACTGAAGCTTTCTTT. Its protein is CSASAGGTEAFF.

This clone has just a few counts. The chain is built from TRBV7-2 and TRBJ2-1; possibly TRBD2 for D (5 bases). Germline lookup yields CDR1 SGHTA and CDR2 FQGNSA. This CDR3 has 13 amino acids. Deletions cut 5 bases from V and 10 bases from J, with 15 bases between. The CDR3: CASSPPFRGEQFF. The CDR3 DNA is TGTGCCAGCAGCCCACCTTTTCGAGGGGAGCAGTTCTTC.

This clone was detected once. The chain joins TRBV11-1 to TRBJ2-1, with 7 bases identical to TRBD1. Germline V gives CDR1 SGHAT, CDR2 FQDESV (reference sequence). V dropped 5 bases and J dropped 4; count of bases not matched to a gene: 5. This CDR3 contains 14 residues. CDR3 nucleotide sequence: TGTGCCAGCAGCGCGAACAGGGGTTACAATGAGCAGTTCTTC. Translated, it gives CASSANRGYNEQFF.

The gene calls are TRBV5-1 and TRBJ2-2; D possibly corresponds to TRBD2 (6 bases). Trimming took off 2 bases at V and 0 bases at J, with 14 bases between the two ends. The germline V gene encodes CDR1 SGHRS and CDR2 YFSETQ. The CDR3 extends over 17 amino acids. The CDR3 DNA follows: TGCGCCAGCAGCTTCCAGGGAGGTCAAACGAACACCGGGGAGCTGTTTTTT. It yields the protein CASSFQGGQTNTGELFF.

This clone turned up a few times. This chain uses TRBV3-1 (or the pseudogene TRBV3-2) with TRBJ1-1; TRBD1 matches at 7 bases. Trimming took 6 bases from V and 4 from J; bases not matched to a gene: 5. CDR3 length: 13 residues. Looked up from germline, CDR1 is LGHDT and CDR2 is YNNKEL (reference sequence). DNA of the CDR3: TGTGCCAGCAGACAACAGGGGACCACTGAAGCTTTCTTT. Its protein product is CASRQQGTTEAFF.

V usage is TRBV30 and J usage is TRBJ2-2, with D hard to call. The CDR3 is 14 residues long. Trimming took 5 bases from V and 2 from J, leaving 12 bases between them. CDR1 and CDR2 from the germline V gene are GTSNPN and SVGIG (reference sequence). CDR3 region: CAWRQTTNTGELFF. The CDR3 coding sequence is TGTGCCTGGCGTCAAACGACTAACACCGGGGAGCTGTTTTTT. Filled out from reference TRBV30 and TRBJ2-2, the complete variable domain reads SQTIHQWPATLVQPVGSPLSLECTVEGTSNPNLYWYRQAAGRGLQLLFYSVGIGQISSEVPQNLSASRPQDRQFILSSKKLLLSDSGFYLCAWRQTTNTGELFFGEGSRLTVL.

V and J are TRBV7-6 and TRBJ2-5; 7 nucleotides line up with TRBD2. Germline lookup yields CDR1 SGHVS and CDR2 FNYEAQ. The CDR3 sequence is 14 residues long. The junction had 4 bases not matched to a gene; V was cut back by 1 base and J by 5 bases. The CDR3 sequence is CASSLGSGGETQYF. The CDR3 nucleotides read TGTGCCAGCAGCTTAGGCTCGGGGGGTGAGACCCAGTACTTC.

The CDR3 DNA sequence: TGTGCCAGCAGCTCCCAGGTGGCAGGGAACACAGATACGCAGTATTTT. Its translation is CASSSQVAGNTDTQYF. J is TRBJ2-3 and V is TRBV11-2; D possibly corresponds to TRBD1 (5 bases). Trimming pared 4 bases from V and 2 bases from J, leaving 16 bases between. Per the germline V gene, CDR1 is SGHAT and CDR2 is FQNNGV. The CDR3 is 16 amino acids.

The chain has TRBV11-3 and TRBJ2-1; 8 positions agree with TRBD2. The germline V gene encodes CDR1 SGHNT and CDR2 YENEEA. After removal of 5 bases from V and 7 bases from J, the junction contained 7 bases not matched to a gene. The CDR3 loop spans 14 amino acids. The CDR3 bases are TGTGCCAGCAGCGCCGGGGCTAGCGGGAATGAGCAGTTCTTC. It specifies CASSAGASGNEQFF.

CDR3 in amino acids: CASSRQGAADTQYF. The DNA for the CDR3 is TGTGCCAGTAGTAGACAGGGGGCAGCAGATACGCAGTATTTT. J is TRBJ2-3 and V is TRBV19, with 10 nucleotides matching TRBD1. Germline V gene data show CDR1 as LNHDA and CDR2 as SQIVND (reference sequence). The trim removed 4 bases at V and 4 bases at J, leaving 2 bases unmatched. The CDR3 has 14 amino acids.

The gene calls are TRBV25-1 and TRBJ2-2, with D possibly being TRBD1 (5 bases). Germline CDR1 reads MGHDK; CDR2 reads SYGVNS. CDR3 length equals 14 residues. V was shortened by 10 bases and J by 6 bases, with 18 bases between the two germline ends. The CDR3 DNA follows: TGTGCCACCAGGGTTTCGAGAGGCCCCGGGGAGCTGTTTTTT. Translating it yields CATRVSRGPGELFF.

The rearrangement uses TRBV28 and TRBJ1-1, with a tentative D call TRBD1 (5 bases). Germline CDR1 MDHEN, CDR2 SYDVKM. The length of the CDR3 is 12 residues. V shed 10 bases and J shed 4 bases, with 13 bases lying between them. For the CDR3, the DNA is TGTGCCACGAACCGGGGGGGCACTGAAGCTTTCTTT. This translates into CATNRGGTEAFF.

The V gene is TRBV29-1, the J gene TRBJ2-1; 7 positions agree with TRBD2. Germline V CDR1 and CDR2: SQVTM, ANQGSEA. The CDR3 has 13 residues. Trimming removed 7 bases from V and 3 bases from J; junction bases left unmatched: 6. The CDR3 DNA is TGCAGCGGGGAGGGTTACCACTACAATGAGCAGTTCTTC. It yields the protein CSGEGYHYNEQFF.

The rearrangement uses TRBV18 and TRBJ1-1, with 7 bases aligning to TRBD1. Germline lookup yields CDR1 KGHSH and CDR2 LQKENI. This CDR3 has 15 amino acids. The V segment lost 6 bases and the J segment 2 bases; nucleotides outside the gene matches: 9. The CDR3 sequence is CASSLGGAGNTEAFF. CDR3 bases: TGTGCCAGCTCGTTAGGGGGCGCCGGAAACACTGAAGCTTTCTTT.

This clone was seen a single time. The J gene is TRBJ2-7, the V gene TRBV27; D may be TRBD1 (5 bases). CDR1 MNHEY and CDR2 SMNVEV come from the germline V gene (reference sequence). The V end lost 5 bases, the J end lost 2 bases, and 10 bases lay between the germline ends. This CDR3 comprises 13 residues. CDR3 region: CASSPQTAYEQYF. The DNA for the CDR3 is TGTGCCAGCAGTCCACAGACAGCCTACGAGCAGTACTTC.

The chain is built from TRBV9 and TRBJ2-2, with 8 bases fitting TRBD1. The J segment lost 0 bases and the V segment lost 0 bases, leaving 7 bases of the junction unmatched. In germline, CDR1 is SGDLS, CDR2 YYNGEE. The CDR3 totals 18 residues. In DNA, the CDR3 is TGTGCCAGCAGCGTAGGGTTGGCGGGACAGGCGAACACCGGGGAGCTGTTTTTT. This translates into CASSVGLAGQANTGELFF. The full variable domain, in which reference TRBV9 and TRBJ2-2 provide the parts outside the CDR3, is DSGVTQTPKHLITATGQRVTLRCSPRSGDLSVYWYQQSLDQGLQFLIQYYNGEERAKGNILERFSAQQFPDLHSELNLSSLELGDSALYFCASSVGLAGQANTGELFFGEGSRLTVL.

As for this clone: The sample holds other DNA sequences that translate to the same CDR3. This chain uses TRBV5-1 with TRBJ2-5, with a tentative D call TRBD2 (7 bases). Trimming shortened V by 0 bases and J by 4 bases, and 10 bases separated the two germline ends. CDR3 size: 14 residues. The germline gives CDR1 SGHRS, CDR2 YFSETQ. The DNA of the CDR3 is TGCGCCAGCAGCTTGGCGGGGGGCCTAGAGACCCAGTACTTC. Its protein product is CASSLAGGLETQYF.

V gene TRBV7-8 combines with J gene TRBJ2-1; 8 bases map to TRBD2. The germline V gene has CDR1 SGHVS and CDR2 FQNEAQ. The CDR3 is made up of 15 amino acids. The trim removed 1 base at V and 9 bases at J, leaving 8 bases unmatched. CDR3 region: CASSLGTSSWFEQFF. The CDR3 nucleotides read TGTGCCAGCAGCTTAGGGACTAGCTCTTGGTTTGAGCAGTTCTTC.

The chain is built from TRBV7-2 and TRBJ1-2; 9 nucleotides align to TRBD1. The CDR3 spans 14 residues. V gave up 5 bases and J gave up 6 bases; unmatched junction bases: 7. The germline gives CDR1 SGHTA, CDR2 FQGNSA. The CDR3 reads CASSAWDRADGYTF. The CDR3 DNA sequence: TGTGCCAGCAGCGCATGGGACAGGGCAGATGGCTACACCTTC.